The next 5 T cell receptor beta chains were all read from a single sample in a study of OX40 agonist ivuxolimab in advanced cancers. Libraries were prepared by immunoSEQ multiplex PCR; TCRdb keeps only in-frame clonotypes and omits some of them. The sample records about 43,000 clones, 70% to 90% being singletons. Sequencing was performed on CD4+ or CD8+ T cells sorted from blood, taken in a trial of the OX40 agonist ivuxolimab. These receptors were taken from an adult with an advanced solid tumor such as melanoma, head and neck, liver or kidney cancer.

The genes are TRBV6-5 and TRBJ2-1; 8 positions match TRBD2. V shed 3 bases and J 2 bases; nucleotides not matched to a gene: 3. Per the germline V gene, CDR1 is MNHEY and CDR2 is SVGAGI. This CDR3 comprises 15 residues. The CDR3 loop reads CASSYRGGTYNEQFF. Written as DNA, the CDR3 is TGTGCCAGCAGTTATCGGGGGGGCACCTACAATGAGCAGTTCTTC.

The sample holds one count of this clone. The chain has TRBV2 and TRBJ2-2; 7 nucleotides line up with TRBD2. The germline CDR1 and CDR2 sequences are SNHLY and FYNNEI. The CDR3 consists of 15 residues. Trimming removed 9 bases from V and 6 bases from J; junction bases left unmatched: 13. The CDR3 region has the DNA TGTGCCAGTCCTCGGGACTACCGAACGGCCGGGGAGCTGTTTTTT. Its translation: CASPRDYRTAGELFF.

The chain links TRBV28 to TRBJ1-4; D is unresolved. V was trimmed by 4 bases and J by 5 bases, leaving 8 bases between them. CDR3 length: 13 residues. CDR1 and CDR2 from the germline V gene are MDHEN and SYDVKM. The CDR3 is CASSWSWNEKLFF. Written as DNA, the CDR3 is TGTGCCAGCAGTTGGAGCTGGAATGAAAAACTGTTTTTT.

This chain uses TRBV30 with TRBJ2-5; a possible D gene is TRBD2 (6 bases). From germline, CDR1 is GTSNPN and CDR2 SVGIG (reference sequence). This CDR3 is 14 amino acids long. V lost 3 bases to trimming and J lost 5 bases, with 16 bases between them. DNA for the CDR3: TGTGCCTGGAGCATCACGGGGGTGAGGGAGACCCAGTACTTC. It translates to CAWSITGVRETQYF. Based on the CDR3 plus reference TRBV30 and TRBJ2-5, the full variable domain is SQTIHQWPATLVQPVGSPLSLECTVEGTSNPNLYWYRQAAGRGLQLLFYSVGIGQISSEVPQNLSASRPQDRQFILSSKKLLLSDSGFYLCAWSITGVRETQYFGPGTRLLVL.

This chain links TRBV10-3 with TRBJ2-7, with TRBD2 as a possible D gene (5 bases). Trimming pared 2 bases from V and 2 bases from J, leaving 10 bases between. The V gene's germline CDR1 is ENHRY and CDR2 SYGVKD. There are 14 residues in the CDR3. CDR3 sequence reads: CAISEEGRAYEQYF. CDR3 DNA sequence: TGTGCCATCAGTGAGGAGGGAAGGGCCTACGAGCAGTACTTC.